The 14 T cell receptor beta chains below all came from one sample that was sequenced in a study of cytomegalovirus exposure and HLA in healthy donors. PCR involved 60 Vbeta and 13 Jbeta primers. Data came from immunoSEQ multiplex PCR; TCRdb stores just in-frame clones and leaves some out. Of under 200,000 clones listed, about three quarters are singletons. Sample: PBMCs. The source is a man aged 50 to 59 in good health and CMV-seropositive.

The chain combines TRBV15 with TRBJ2-1; 9 bases match TRBD1. Unmatched junction bases numbered 14, after V lost 0 bases and J lost 5 bases. The CDR3 contains 19 residues. From germline, CDR1 is LNHNV and CDR2 YYDKDF (reference sequence). The CDR3 sequence: CATSREGGDPGTGNNEQFF. CDR3 DNA: TGTGCCACCAGCAGAGAAGGGGGAGACCCCGGGACAGGGAACAATGAGCAGTTCTTC.

A note on this clone: This specimen includes other DNA sequences encoding the same CDR3. This chain joins TRBV5-1 and TRBJ2-3; tentatively, D is TRBD2 (6 bases). Trimming took off 3 bases at V and 1 base at J, with 15 bases between the two ends. From germline, CDR1 is SGHRS and CDR2 YFSETQ. The CDR3 loop spans 16 amino acids. CDR3 protein: CASSSETRWGTDTQYF. DNA for the CDR3: TGCGCCAGCAGCTCTGAGACTAGATGGGGCACAGATACGCAGTATTTT.

J is TRBJ1-1 and V is TRBV28; no clear D gene. The germline V gene encodes CDR1 MDHEN and CDR2 SYDVKM. V lost 6 bases and J 4 bases, leaving 12 bases between the germline ends. The CDR3 covers 13 residues. CDR3 nucleotide sequence: TGTGCCAGCAGACTGGTTCTTCGCACTGAAGCTTTCTTT. Protein product: CASRLVLRTEAFF.

About this clone: Compared with germline, one end of the junction differs, possibly owing to a read error. This chain connects TRBV5-5 to TRBJ1-5; D not certain. The germline gives CDR1 SGHKS, CDR2 YYEKEE (reference sequence). CDR3 length equals 13 residues. The CDR3 DNA reads TGTGCTAGCAGCCTGCAGCGGAATCAGCCCCAGCATTTT. As protein: CASSLQRNQPQHF.

This chain links TRBV6-5 with TRBJ2-7; perhaps TRBD1 as D (5 bases). Germline V gives CDR1 MNHEY, CDR2 SVGAGI. The CDR3 contains 13 residues. Trimming took 6 bases from V and 4 from J, leaving 13 bases between them. CDR3 DNA: TGTGCCAGCAGACAATCGACAGAATACGAGCAGTACGTC. Amino acids: CASRQSTEYEQYV.

The V gene is TRBV27, the J gene TRBJ2-1, with D hard to call. Germline V gene data show CDR1 as MNHEY and CDR2 as SMNVEV (reference sequence). The CDR3 consists of 14 residues. V gave up 7 bases and J gave up 4 bases, with 14 bases separating them. The CDR3 DNA reads TGTGCCAGCAAAACCGCGAAGTTTTACAATGAGCAGTTCTTC. Its protein product is CASKTAKFYNEQFF.

This clone has just one count. V and J are TRBV5-1 and TRBJ2-1; D remains ambiguous. This CDR3 spans 17 amino acids. CDR1 and CDR2 from the germline V gene are SGHRS and YFSETQ. V was pared by 3 bases and J by 0 bases, with 16 bases between. Here the CDR3 DNA reads TGCGCCAGCAGCTCCGAGCCTTTAGAGAGCTCCTACAATGAGCAGTTCTTC. Translated: CASSSEPLESSYNEQFF.

The V gene is TRBV5-1, the J gene TRBJ1-2, with D tentatively TRBD1 (5 bases). The CDR3 has 14 residues. Germline V lookup: CDR1 SGHRS, CDR2 YFSETQ. The V and J ends lost 7 bases and 4 bases respectively, with 17 bases between them. CDR3 sequence (DNA): TGCGCCAGCGCTACGGGGGGACCGAGCTATGGCTACACCTTC. This sequence encodes CASATGGPSYGYTF.

This chain links TRBV9 with TRBJ2-2; D unclear. V was shortened by 0 bases and J by 6 bases, with 6 bases between the two germline ends. CDR3 length: 13 amino acids. Germline CDR1 and CDR2: SGDLS and YYNGEE. The CDR3 loop is CASSVELPGELFF. Here the CDR3 DNA reads TGTGCCAGCAGCGTAGAACTACCCGGGGAGCTGTTTTTT.

The CDR3 loop reads CASSSPGTGGYTEAFF. CDR3 sequence (DNA): TGTGCCAGCAGCTCCCCCGGAACAGGGGGTTACACTGAAGCTTTCTTT. This chain uses TRBV7-8 with TRBJ1-1; TRBD1 matches at 8 bases. V lost 4 bases, J lost 3 bases, and 10 bases stayed unmatched. The CDR3 spans 16 residues. Germline V lookup: CDR1 SGHVS, CDR2 FQNEAQ.

The rearrangement joins TRBV18 to TRBJ2-3; 10 nucleotides line up with TRBD1. V lost 3 bases and J lost 5; bases outside the gene matches: 2. The CDR3 consists of 14 residues. Germline lookup yields CDR1 KGHSH and CDR2 LQKENI. The chain's CDR3 is CASSPGTGVDTQYF. DNA for the CDR3: TGTGCCAGCTCACCCGGGACAGGGGTAGATACGCAGTATTTT. The whole variable domain, remainder taken from reference TRBV18 and TRBJ2-3, is NAGVMQNPRHLVRRRGQEARLRCSPMKGHSHVYWYRQLPEEGLKFMVYLQKENIIDESGMPKERFSAEFPKEGPSILRIQQVVRGDSAAYFCASSPGTGVDTQYFGPGTRLTVL.

V is TRBV16 and J is TRBJ1-1; D unresolved. This CDR3 is 12 amino acids long. Germline V CDR1 and CDR2: KGHSY, FQNENV. With 4 bases removed from V and 0 bases from J, the gap between germline ends came to 3 bases. CDR3 in amino acids: CASSPLNTEAFF. The CDR3 bases are TGTGCCAGCAGCCCATTGAACACTGAAGCTTTCTTT.

The V and J genes are TRBV27 and TRBJ2-1; weak D call: TRBD2 (5 bases). The germline CDR1 and CDR2 sequences are MNHEY and SMNVEV (reference sequence). The V gene lost 7 bases and the J gene lost 0 bases, with 16 bases spanning the gap. CDR3 size: 16 residues. The CDR3 is CASTRNRGSSYNEQFF. The CDR3 DNA reads as TGTGCCAGCACCCGTAATCGGGGAAGCTCCTACAATGAGCAGTTCTTC.

The chain uses TRBV2 and TRBJ2-7, with 15 positions matching TRBD2. This CDR3 is 19 amino acids long. V shed 7 bases and J 3 bases; nucleotides not matched to a gene: 16. CDR1 and CDR2 from the germline V gene are SNHLY and FYNNEI. CDR3: CASTGLTGTSGGPNYEQYF. The DNA of the CDR3 is TGTGCCAGCACCGGACTGACCGGGACTAGCGGGGGGCCGAACTACGAGCAGTACTTC. Full variable domain (remainder filled in from reference TRBV2 and TRBJ2-7): EPEVTQTPSHQVTQMGQEVILRCVPISNHLYFYWYRQILGQKVEFLVSFYNNEISEKSEIFDDQFSVERPDGSNFTLKIRSTKLEDSAMYFCASTGLTGTSGGPNYEQYFGPGTRLTVT.